The T cell receptor (beta chain) described here comes from a study of blood T cell repertoires in COVID-19. For the study at large: Donors in the United States, Italy and Spain gave samples during acute or convalescent COVID-19. PBMCs, B-cell-depleted T cells, or T cells were the source of the cDNA or gDNA that made up the material.

Original processing notes: Reference gene primer amplification in the assay estimated nucleated cell counts. The assay was immunoSEQ multiplex PCR, and TCRdb's table has in-frame clones only and misses some. V, J and clone size are those of that table, while D and trimming were read from the DNA. This sample has about 75,000 clones, with around 72% found just once. This CDR3 region has 15 residues. Germline CDR1 reads SQVTM; CDR2 reads ANQGSEA. The V gene end was trimmed by 6 bases and the J gene end by 4 bases; junction bases not matched to a gene: 9. Sequencing used peripheral blood. The chain has TRBV29-1 and TRBJ2-5; the match to TRBD2 covers 12 bases. This sequence originates from a human donor with acute or convalescent COVID-19. The donor label of this sample is uncertain. CDR3 DNA sequence: TGCAGCGTCCTCCCCCCTAGCGGGGGGGGAGAGACCCAGTACTTC. Translated, it gives CSVLPPSGGGETQYF. Full variable domain (outside the CDR3, taken from reference TRBV29-1 and TRBJ2-5): SAVISQKPSRDICQRGTSLTIQCQVDSQVTMMFWYRQQPGQSLTLIATANQGSEATYESGFVIDKFPISRPNLTFSTLTVSNMSPEDSSIYLCSVLPPSGGGETQYFGPGTRLLVL.